These 8 T cell receptor beta chains were all obtained from the same sample, sequenced in a study of T cell changes during pregnancy in multiple sclerosis. The method was immunoSEQ multiplex PCR; TCRdb's version includes in-frame clones alone and lacks a portion of them. The sample holds 50,000 to 65,000 clones, roughly 92% seen once. This specimen was CD8+ T cells from peripheral blood mononuclear cells, taken in the second trimester of pregnancy. These receptors all come from a female donor with multiple sclerosis, enrolled in a pregnancy study.

CDR3 sequence reads: CASMRGSSYEQYF. DNA of the CDR3: TGTGCCAGCATGCGAGGGAGTTCCTACGAGCAGTACTTC. The V and J genes are TRBV27 and TRBJ2-7; tentative D call: TRBD2 (5 bases). The V end lost 7 bases, the J end lost 1 base, and 11 bases lay between the germline ends. Germline V gene lookup returns CDR1 MNHEY and CDR2 SMNVEV (reference sequence). The CDR3 spans 13 residues.

This CDR3 reads CASSPVGRGRLETQYF. The CDR3 bases are TGCGCCAGCAGCCCCGTGGGGCGGGGACGGCTCGAGACCCAGTACTTC. The rearrangement links TRBV4-1 to TRBJ2-5, with D possibly TRBD2 on 6 matching bases. CDR1 is MGHRA, CDR2 YSYEKL, per germline. Trimming removed 4 bases from V and 5 bases from J, with 20 bases in between. This CDR3 contains 16 residues.

V is TRBV29-1 and J is TRBJ2-1, with 8 bases lining up with TRBD1. This CDR3 is 14 amino acids long. Trimming cost V 6 bases and J 7 bases; bases outside gene matches: 11. CDR1 and CDR2 from the germline V gene are SQVTM and ANQGSEA. The CDR3 spells CSVGGTGSRNEQFF. CDR3 DNA: TGCAGCGTGGGTGGGACAGGTAGCAGGAATGAGCAGTTCTTC.

The rearrangement joins TRBV7-9 to TRBJ2-7, with 7 bases lining up with TRBD1. Germline V gene lookup returns CDR1 SEHNR and CDR2 FQNEAQ (reference sequence). Losses at the gene ends were 4 bases for V and 2 bases for J; bases not matched to a gene: 11. This CDR3 is 16 amino acids long. The CDR3: CASSSPGQVIPYEQYF. CDR3 DNA: TGTGCCAGCAGCTCCCCAGGACAGGTCATCCCCTACGAGCAGTACTTC.

V usage is TRBV7-2 and J usage is TRBJ2-7, with D uncertain. Germline CDR1 and CDR2: SGHTA and FQGNSA. V was cut by 3 bases and J by 5 bases, with 2 bases left in between. CDR3 length equals 10 residues. For the CDR3, the DNA is TGTGCCAGCAGCTTCAACGAGCAGTACTTC. Its protein is CASSFNEQYF.

This rearrangement joins TRBV25-1 to TRBJ1-1, with 8 bases that match TRBD1. V shed 6 bases, J shed 3 bases, and the junction held 3 bases outside the gene matches. The CDR3 sequence is 13 residues long. Germline values: CDR1 MGHDK, CDR2 SYGVNS. The CDR3 is CASSQTGDTEAFF. CDR3 DNA sequence: TGTGCCAGCAGCCAGACAGGGGACACTGAAGCTTTCTTT.

J is TRBJ2-2 and V is TRBV9, with D possibly TRBD2 on 5 matching bases. Trimming removed 4 bases at V and 5 bases at J, with 12 bases between. The CDR3 consists of 14 residues. The V gene's germline CDR1 is SGDLS and CDR2 YYNGEE. This chain's CDR3 is CASSPGTRTGELFF. The CDR3 DNA is TGTGCCAGCAGCCCGGGAACCCGAACCGGGGAGCTGTTTTTT.

This chain links TRBV11-2 with TRBJ2-6; 10 nucleotides align to TRBD2. Looked up from germline, CDR1 is SGHAT and CDR2 is FQNNGV. V was clipped by 4 bases and J by 2 bases; unmatched bases: 11. There are 19 residues in the CDR3. CDR3 in amino acids: CASSSLKSTSGTGANVLTF. For the CDR3, the DNA is TGTGCCAGCAGCTCCCTCAAGTCCACTAGCGGGACTGGGGCCAACGTCCTGACTTTC.